This T cell receptor (beta chain) was obtained from a study of cytomegalovirus exposure and HLA in healthy donors. PCR used 60 Vbeta primers and 13 Jbeta primers. The table came from immunoSEQ multiplex PCR; TCRdb's copy has only in-frame clones and leaves some out. In the table there are some 150,000 clones, over 75% of which are singletons. With V trimmed by 6 bases and J by 4 bases, 10 bases remained unmatched. This CDR3 has 15 amino acids. CDR1 and CDR2 from the germline V gene are SGHTA and FQGTGA. This receptor was taken from a female donor in good health and CMV-seronegative. Sequenced: PBMCs. This rearrangement joins TRBV7-3 to TRBJ2-7, with TRBD1 identical over 9 bases. CDR3 amino acids: CASSTTGGAQYEQYF. CDR3 coding DNA: TGTGCCAGCAGTACTACAGGGGGCGCACAGTACGAGCAGTACTTC.